The 17 T cell receptor beta chains given below trace back to one sample, sequenced in a study of HIV-infected patients and healthy controls (dated by TCRdb to between 2014 and 2016). The library was produced with 5' RACE. The sample was run on an Illumina MiSeq. Clones were called with MiXCR by TCRdb after fastp trimmed the public reads at Q25, and only in-frame beta chains were retained. All rows with the same CDR3 protein become a single entry with the most common DNA and genes. Across this sample there are 50,000 to 80,000 distinct CDR3 sequences, with less than 20% seen only once. Approximately 1.5% of the sample comes from the top ten. The source material was CD4+ T cells from blood. These receptors were obtained from a human donor in good health.

The chain has TRBV5-1 and TRBJ2-4, with TRBD1 as a possible D gene (6 bases). The ends were cut back, 0 bases at V and 2 bases at J, with 12 bases in the middle. Germline V gene lookup returns CDR1 SGHRS and CDR2 YFSETQ. This CDR3 region has 16 residues. CDR3 protein: CASSLDTQGPKNIQYF. The CDR3 bases are TGCGCCAGCAGCTTGGATACCCAGGGGCCCAAAAACATTCAGTACTTC.

The J gene is TRBJ1-6, the V gene TRBV5-5; possibly TRBD1 for D (5 bases). V was pared by 0 bases and J by 8 bases, with 9 bases between. Germline V gives CDR1 SGHKS, CDR2 YYEKEE (reference sequence). This CDR3 is built from 14 residues. The CDR3 here is CASSLVGGDSPLHF. The CDR3 DNA follows: TGTGCCAGCAGCTTGGTCGGGGGGGATTCACCCCTCCACTTT.

The V and J genes are TRBV24-1 and TRBJ2-3; D uncertain. CDR3 length: 16 amino acids. Germline CDR1 and CDR2: KGHDR and SFDVKD. Trimming pared 6 bases from V and 0 bases from J, leaving 15 bases between. DNA for the CDR3: TGTGCCACCAGTAATTCCCGCGTCATAAGCACAGATACGCAGTATTTT. Protein product: CATSNSRVISTDTQYF.

The J gene is TRBJ2-1, the V gene TRBV12-3 or TRBV12-4; the D is unclear. This CDR3 spans 11 amino acids. Trimming left V 1 base short and J 6 bases short, with 1 base between. The CDR3 nucleotides are TGTGCCAGCAGTTTAGGCAATGAGCAGTTCTTC. It is translated as CASSLGNEQFF.

J is TRBJ2-3 and V is TRBV9; D is perhaps TRBD1 (5 bases). CDR1 and CDR2 from the germline V gene are SGDLS and YYNGEE. The CDR3 is made up of 13 amino acids. Trimming pared 3 bases from V and 3 bases from J, leaving 8 bases between. CDR3 protein: CASSGGATDTQYF. The CDR3 nucleotides are TGTGCCAGCAGCGGGGGCGCGACAGATACGCAGTATTTT.

The chain employs TRBV4-1 and TRBJ2-4; D not certain. With 1 base removed from V and 1 base from J, the gap between germline ends came to 11 bases. This CDR3 is built from 16 residues. The germline V gene encodes CDR1 MGHRA and CDR2 YSYEKL. CDR3 sequence: CASSQVGTGAKNIQYF. CDR3 sequence (DNA): TGCGCCAGCAGCCAAGTAGGAACCGGGGCCAAAAACATTCAGTACTTC.

This clonotype was found many times. The chain links TRBV14 to TRBJ1-1, with D possibly being TRBD1 (5 bases). Trimming removed 4 bases at V and 4 bases at J, with 13 bases between. The CDR3 is 14 amino acids. Germline V gene data show CDR1 as SGHDN and CDR2 as FVKESK. The CDR3 nucleotides are TGTGCCAGCAGCCTGAAGGGGAGGACCACTGAAGCTTTCTTT. Its protein is CASSLKGRTTEAFF. Using reference TRBV14 and TRBJ1-1 for the parts outside the CDR3, the full variable domain is EAGVTQFPSHSVIEKGQTVTLRCDPISGHDNLYWYRRVMGKEIKFLLHFVKESKQDESGMPNNRFLAERTGGTYSTLKVQPAELEDSGVYFCASSLKGRTTEAFFGQGTRLTVV.

Many counts were recorded for this clonotype. The chain couples TRBV7-6 to TRBJ2-2; D tentatively fits TRBD1 or TRBD2 (5 bases each). Germline CDR1 is SGHVS and CDR2 is FNYEAQ. The CDR3 loop spans 13 amino acids. Trimming took off 9 bases at V and 6 bases at J, with 14 bases between the two ends. In DNA form, the CDR3 reads TGTGCCAGTCGCCGGGGACCGCCCGGGGAGCTGTTTTTT. Protein product: CASRRGPPGELFF.

This clonotype was recorded many times. The chain has TRBV10-3 and TRBJ1-5; a weak D match, TRBD1 (6 bases). This CDR3 region has 14 residues. V lost 4 bases, J lost 7 bases, and 14 bases lay in between. The germline CDR1 and CDR2 sequences are ENHRY and SYGVKD. The CDR3 DNA sequence: TGTGCCATCAGTGCGTCAGGGGTCGGACAGCCCCAGCATTTT. It codes for CAISASGVGQPQHF.

This clonotype was seen a handful of times. The chain is built from TRBV2 and TRBJ2-3; D unclear. CDR3 length: 14 amino acids. V lost 3 bases and J 2 bases, leaving 9 bases between the germline ends. In germline, CDR1 is SNHLY, CDR2 FYNNEI. The CDR3, as DNA: TGTGCCAGCAGTGAGTTGGTCTACACAGATACGCAGTATTTT. Its protein product is CASSELVYTDTQYF. Full variable domain (outside the CDR3, taken from reference TRBV2 and TRBJ2-3): EPEVTQTPSHQVTQMGQEVILRCVPISNHLYFYWYRQILGQKVEFLVSFYNNEISEKSEIFDDQFSVERPDGSNFTLKIRSTKLEDSAMYFCASSELVYTDTQYFGPGTRLTVL.

CDR3 DNA: TGCAGCGTTGACGGGCTAGCGGGGGGACAGCAGTACTTC. It translates to CSVDGLAGGQQYF. The chain carries TRBV29-1 and TRBJ2-7, with 11 bases fitting TRBD2. Unmatched junction bases numbered 6, after V lost 3 bases and J lost 8 bases. CDR1 and CDR2 (germline): SQVTM, ANQGSEA. The CDR3 extends over 13 amino acids.

In this sample, this clonotype turned up many times. The V and J genes are TRBV30 and TRBJ2-7; 8 bases are a match to TRBD1. The V gene end was trimmed by 3 bases and the J gene end by 4 bases; junction bases not matched to a gene: 2. The CDR3 spans 12 residues. In germline, CDR1 is GTSNPN, CDR2 SVGIG (reference sequence). The DNA of the CDR3 is TGTGCCTGGAGCAGGGGGCCTTACGAGCAGTACTTC. As protein: CAWSRGPYEQYF.

V is TRBV5-4 and J is TRBJ2-5; 14 positions match TRBD2. With 4 bases clipped from V and 7 bases from J, the junction kept 21 bases outside the gene matches. Germline V CDR1 and CDR2: SGHNT, YYREEE (reference sequence). The CDR3 is made up of 20 amino acids. The CDR3 DNA reads as TGTGCCAGCAGCCAAGGAGCTGGGACTAGCGGGAGTGTGGGACTGGGGACCCAGTACTTC. It codes for CASSQGAGTSGSVGLGTQYF.

This clonotype was counted only a few times. The chain links TRBV7-2 to TRBJ1-1; D is possibly TRBD1 (5 bases). The CDR3 totals 18 residues. Between the trimmed V and J ends, which lost 1 base and 2 bases, there was a span of 20 bases. Germline V gene data show CDR1 as SGHTA and CDR2 as FQGNSA. CDR3 sequence reads: CASSLVGRDSGTNTEAFF. The CDR3 DNA is TGTGCCAGCAGCTTAGTGGGAAGAGACAGCGGAACCAACACTGAAGCTTTCTTT.

This clonotype was seen more than once but under ten times. The gene calls are TRBV7-8 and TRBJ1-6; D remains ambiguous. V lost 4 bases and J lost 8, with 12 bases in between. Looked up from germline, CDR1 is SGHVS and CDR2 is FQNEAQ. This CDR3 region has 14 residues. As DNA, the CDR3 is TGTGCCAGCAGCTCCCAGATTGGAGATTCACCCCTCCACTTT. Translating gives CASSSQIGDSPLHF. The full variable domain, with the rest looked up from reference TRBV7-8 and TRBJ1-6, is GAGVSQSPRYKVAKRGQDVALRCDPISGHVSLFWYQQALGQGPEFLTYFQNEAQLDKSGLPSDRFFAERPEGSVSTLKIQRTQQEDSAVYLCASSSQIGDSPLHFGNGTRLTVT.

V and J are TRBV4-2 and TRBJ2-3; TRBD2 is a possible D gene (7 bases). Germline assignment: CDR1 LGHNA and CDR2 YNFKEQ. The germline V and J ends were trimmed by 0 bases and 1 base, with 23 bases remaining between them. CDR3 length: 20 amino acids. The CDR3 coding sequence is TGTGCCAGCAGCCAAGATCATGGGGGGGCCCGTTCCTCTCGCACAGATACGCAGTATTTT. Its protein product is CASSQDHGGARSSRTDTQYF.

This clonotype was detected only a few times. The V gene is TRBV27, the J gene TRBJ2-3; TRBD1 agrees at 7 bases. J lost 2 bases, V lost 6 bases, and 5 bases had no gene match. This CDR3 contains 14 residues. From germline, CDR1 is MNHEY and CDR2 SMNVEV (reference sequence). CDR3 nucleotides: TGTGCCAGCAGGTCGGGACAGTACACAGATACGCAGTATTTT. Translating gives CASRSGQYTDTQYF.